This T cell receptor beta chain is drawn from a study of early T cells in non-severe SARS-CoV-2 infection. Background on the study: Sequencing input comprised bulk RNA from unsorted whole blood; chain pairing was not available.

cDNA molecules, individually, were tagged with unique molecular identifiers. From the 5' RACE reads, TCRdb called clonotypes with MiXCR, one entry per CDR3 protein. The sample has some 59,000 distinct CDR3 sequences; around 9.3% are singletons. As regards this clonotype: Its antigen is not identified.

Findings and caveats of the study: Lookups in VDJdb leaned toward anti-spike CD8 responses and missed private and CD4 specificities.

This CDR3 region has 13 residues. Per germline, CDR1 SGHDT and CDR2 YYEEEE. With 1 base removed from V and 3 bases from J, the gap between germline ends came to 7 bases. The sequence was obtained from an adult who was a healthcare worker with PCR-confirmed SARS-CoV-2 infection or an uninfected control (not recorded which). The chain has TRBV5-6 and TRBJ1-2; D is undetermined. Sequenced material: whole blood, taken at baseline. CDR3 residues: CASSLLGDYGYTF. In DNA form, the CDR3 reads TGTGCCAGCAGCTTGCTCGGGGACTATGGCTACACCTTC.